The entry that follows covers one T cell receptor beta chain sequence. This clonotype was counted a few times. It has no known antigen specificity. Per-base qualities were not stored, and no clone one base away is much larger. This record comes from a study of human T cells and chemical hapten exposure (dated by TCRdb to 2020 to 2023). Regarding the complete study: For sensitization, 2% DPC in acetone was applied to a roughly 2 cm by roughly 2 cm area of upper inner arm skin. Weekly therapeutic DPC doses were additionally applied to the scalp of patients throughout the roughly 24-week study period. Patch tests used Finn chambers with 0.01% DPC on the upper back, scored after 6 days by International Contact Dermatitis Research Group standards. The patient cohort, mostly female, included alopecia areata with under or over 50% scalp involvement, alopecia totalis and alopecia universalis. Libraries were pooled for sequencing, and per-sample TCR yields varied mainly because of small differences in library volumes within the pool. Peripheral blood TCR repertoire changes were tracked in vivo in alopecia patients during primary and secondary sensitization to the hapten diphenylcyclopropenone (DPC). Blood samples were taken from patients before sensitization (week 0) and at 2, 6 and about 24 weeks after DPC sensitization. Blood for TCR sequencing was provided by twenty-nine alopecia patients at one to four time points (pre-sensitization, 2, 6 and 24 weeks). What the study reported, not specific to this receptor: Repeated subsampling changed both the strength of the expansion versus patch-test correlation and the threshold at which that correlation became significant. Expanded TCRs formed significantly more large CDR3 similarity clusters than pre-sensitization or healthy control sets, consistent with antigen-driven responses. The number of TCRs above 1 in 1000 frequency did not change with DPC sensitization; there was no evidence of global repertoire structure alterations. All patients had alopecia, a presumed autoimmune disease, so their immune response might differ from that of healthy individuals. The number of PT1 expanded TCRs positively correlated with patch test score, significant at thresholds 8, 16 and 32 but not 4.

The CDR3 measures 15 amino acids from cysteine to phenylalanine. Here the CDR3 DNA is all that survives: 45 bases in frame from base 1. V lost 5 bases and J lost 8 bases, and the count of bases not matched to a germline gene is 11. CDR1 SGHRS and CDR2 YFSETQ were looked up in the germline V gene. The sample's time point label is to be understood as: pre-sensitization, week 0. The sample's treatment or condition, from its label and the paper: therapeutic diphenylcyclopropenone sensitization with weekly scalp DPC. At each patch-test visit, blood was drawn before the patch test was applied. Patients were eligible if aged 18 to 70, diagnosed with alopecia and judged suitable for DPC therapy, and pregnant patients were excluded. Unfractionated whole blood was collected in Tempus Blood RNA tubes, and total RNA was extracted from that blood. The receptor library was made with RACE. For sequencing, a NextSeq 500 was employed. During library preparation, unique molecular identifiers were attached to individual cDNA molecules so that TCRs could be counted in a quantitative, reproducible way. From each blood RNA sample, both TCR alpha and TCR beta chains were sequenced. Per the original workflow: Samples had a median of approximately 93,000 TCRs, with a range from about 23,224 to 750,000. V, J and CDR3 annotation of the TCR reads was carried out using the Decombinator software suite. For the PS versus PT1 abundance plots, all samples were subsampled to the same number of TCRs (28,000). TCRs were defined as expanded if absent before sensitization and observed at least eight times at the 2-week time point. TCRdb reprocessing: public reads trimmed at Q25 with fastp, clones called with MiXCR, in-frame beta chains kept. Rows are unified per CDR3 protein, each entry keeping the most common DNA and genes. Here the V and J calls rest on TCRdb's processing, not on the authors' analysis. The sample table records fewer than 300,000 distinct CDR3 sequences; approximately 8.6% of these occur just once. The top ten hold roughly 2.5% of the sample.

The chain joins TRBV5-1 to TRBJ2-1, with 9 bases matching TRBD2. This sequence originates from a woman aged 35 to 49 with alopecia areata. Some clones in this sample may be carry-over from other donors' samples. Sequencing used whole blood, obtained in connection with sensitization to the hapten diphenylcyclopropenone (DPC). The bases read TGCGCCAGCAGTATAGCGGGAGTTGCTTTCGATGAGCAGTTCTTC. The encoded protein is CASSIAGVAFDEQFF.